A single sample is the source of the 21 T cell receptor beta chains below, sequenced in a study of neurological immune-mediated disorders. TCRdb processed the 5' RACE reads anew with MiXCR; each CDR3 protein has one entry. The data contain approximately 130,000 distinct CDR3 sequences, roughly 3.1% of them singletons. The material sequenced was PBMCs. Source of these receptors: a woman between 25 and 40 years old with multiple sclerosis.

This clonotype appeared many times. The V gene is TRBV4-3, the J gene TRBJ1-1; D ambiguous. The CDR3 is made up of 14 amino acids. The V end lost 4 bases, the J end lost 3 bases, and 12 bases lay between the germline ends. Germline CDR1 reads LGHNA; CDR2 reads YSLEER. In nucleotides, the CDR3 is TGCGCCAGCAGCCGAATAAGTCAGGACACTGAAGCTTTCTTT. Amino acids: CASSRISQDTEAFF.

This clonotype came up many times. The chain has TRBV5-1 and TRBJ1-3, with D possibly TRBD1 on 5 matching bases. Deletions cut 0 bases from V and 9 bases from J, with 13 bases between. Germline CDR1 is SGHRS and CDR2 is YFSETQ. The CDR3 length is 14 residues. The CDR3 DNA follows: TGCGCCAGCAGCTTGGAGGGGACTCGCAGCACCATATATTTT. Protein: CASSLEGTRSTIYF.

The table lists this clonotype with many counts. This rearrangement joins TRBV20-1 to TRBJ2-3; no reliable D call. Deletions cut 2 bases from V and 0 bases from J, with 12 bases between. This CDR3 is built from 15 residues. Germline CDR1 DFQATT, CDR2 SNEGSKA (reference sequence). The CDR3 DNA follows: TGCAGTGCTAGAACCCACCACATTAGCACAGATACGCAGTATTTT. This gives the protein CSARTHHISTDTQYF.

This clonotype occurred many times. CDR3 sequence reads: CASSLGGTAYGYTF. As DNA, the CDR3 is TGTGCCAGCAGTTTAGGAGGGACGGCTTATGGCTACACCTTC. This chain joins TRBV12-3 or TRBV12-4 and TRBJ1-2; D might be TRBD1 (5 bases). The length of the CDR3 is 14 residues. Trimming removed 1 base from V and 5 bases from J, with 11 bases in between.

This clonotype was detected many times. The V call is TRBV7-2, the J call TRBJ2-2; no clear D. V gave up 3 bases and J gave up 0 bases, with 5 bases separating them. The germline CDR1 and CDR2 sequences are SGHTA and FQGNSA. CDR3 length: 14 amino acids. Written as DNA, the CDR3 is TGTGCCAGCAGCTTCGTGGCGAACACCGGGGAGCTGTTTTTT. Amino acid sequence: CASSFVANTGELFF.

This clonotype was recorded at least ten times. The rearrangement links TRBV20-1 to TRBJ1-2; 8 bases line up with TRBD1. The CDR3 is 15 residues long. Germline CDR1 DFQATT, CDR2 SNEGSKA (reference sequence). V shed 5 bases and J 8 bases; nucleotides not matched to a gene: 16. CDR3 loop: CSADRGHTGLQGYTF. In DNA form, the CDR3 reads TGCAGTGCTGACAGGGGCCACACAGGGTTGCAGGGCTACACCTTC.

This clonotype was counted at least ten times. The chain joins TRBV5-1 to TRBJ2-7; 7 nucleotides match TRBD2. The CDR3 has 14 amino acids. Germline V gene lookup returns CDR1 SGHRS and CDR2 YFSETQ. Trimming took 4 bases from V and 0 from J; bases not matched to a gene: 4. CDR3 sequence (DNA): TGCGCCAGCAGCCGGGGGACTAACTCCTACGAGCAGTACTTC. Translated, it gives CASSRGTNSYEQYF.

This clonotype was counted many times. V usage is TRBV19 and J usage is TRBJ2-1, with 10 nucleotides matching TRBD1. The CDR3 consists of 15 residues. Germline V gives CDR1 LNHDA, CDR2 SQIVND (reference sequence). With 6 bases clipped from V and 9 bases from J, the junction kept 11 bases outside the gene matches. The CDR3: CASRPGTGVLGEQFF. The DNA of the CDR3 is TGTGCCAGTAGGCCCGGGACAGGGGTCTTGGGTGAGCAGTTCTTC.

This clonotype was found many times. CDR3 sequence: CASSHPRGEQYF. The CDR3 region has the DNA TGTGCCAGCAGCCATCCCAGGGGCGAGCAGTACTTC. The V gene is TRBV3-1, the J gene TRBJ2-7; the D gene is possibly TRBD1 (6 bases). V was cut by 3 bases and J by 6 bases, with 9 bases left in between. The CDR3 contains 12 residues. CDR1 LGHDT and CDR2 YNNKEL come from the germline V gene (reference sequence).

This clonotype came up many times. This chain links TRBV6-6 with TRBJ2-4, with 7 bases identical to TRBD1. The CDR3 spans 15 residues. V lost 4 bases to trimming and J lost 4 bases; unmatched junction nucleotides: 7. Germline lookup yields CDR1 MNHNY and CDR2 SVGAGI (reference sequence). DNA of the CDR3: TGTGCCAGCAGTTCATCGACAGGGTTAAAAAACATTCAGTACTTC. Translated, it gives CASSSSTGLKNIQYF.

This clonotype was observed at least ten times. The chain joins TRBV20-1 to TRBJ2-3; 7 bases fit TRBD1. Germline CDR1 DFQATT, CDR2 SNEGSKA (reference sequence). The CDR3 covers 14 residues. The V and J ends lost 2 bases and 4 bases, in that order; junction bases with no gene match: 6. CDR3 coding DNA: TGCAGTGCTAGAAAAGACAGGGTATCAGATACGCAGTATTTT. It yields the protein CSARKDRVSDTQYF.

The sample holds a few counts of this clonotype. A much larger clone differs from this one at a single base, so this may be a read error. Since the CDR3 does not end with the conserved phenylalanine or tryptophan, this likely comes from a read error. The chain employs TRBV5-5 and TRBJ1-6; no definite D call. From germline, CDR1 is SGHKS and CDR2 YYEKEE (reference sequence). The CDR3 runs to 13 residues. Trimming removed 0 bases at V and 9 bases at J, with 7 bases between. Here the CDR3 reads CASSLELSSPLHC. In DNA, the CDR3 is TGTGCCAGCAGCTTGGAGCTGAGTTCACCCCTCCACTGT.

This clonotype occurred many times. The CDR3 sequence is CAITSGSTDTQYF. The CDR3 DNA reads TGTGCCATCACTAGCGGGAGCACAGATACGCAGTATTTT. The genes are TRBV10-3 and TRBJ2-3, with 8 nucleotides matching TRBD2. Trimming cost V 7 bases and J 0 bases; bases outside gene matches: 0. Looked up from germline, CDR1 is ENHRY and CDR2 is SYGVKD. This CDR3 has 13 residues.

This clonotype was picked up many times. This rearrangement joins TRBV4-3 to TRBJ1-5; 7 bases match TRBD1. This CDR3 comprises 15 residues. Germline V lookup: CDR1 LGHNA, CDR2 YSLEER. V lost 1 base, J lost 7 bases, and 7 bases stayed unmatched. The DNA of the CDR3 is TGCGCCAGCAGCCAAGTACTTGACAGGGCACAGCCCCAGCATTTT. It translates to CASSQVLDRAQPQHF.

A few counts support this clonotype. A much more abundant neighbour one base away suggests this may be a read error. The V and J genes are TRBV20-1 and TRBJ1-1; maybe TRBD1 (5 bases). V was pared by 2 bases and J by 7 bases, with 17 bases between. From germline, CDR1 is DFQATT and CDR2 SNEGSKA (reference sequence). The CDR3 totals 14 residues. This chain's CDR3 is CSARSSGGGIEAFF. DNA for the CDR3: TGCAGTGCTAGATCCTCTGGGGGGGGGATTGAAGCTTTCTTT.

This clonotype occurred a few times. This rearrangement joins TRBV7-2 to TRBJ2-1, with TRBD2 matching over 9 bases. The V gene's germline CDR1 is SGHTA and CDR2 FQGNSA. V lost 1 base, J lost 8 bases, and 6 bases stayed unmatched. The CDR3 has 15 residues. CDR3 DNA: TGTGCCAGCAGCTTAGGCGGGGGGGCCAACTATGAGCAGTTCTTC. Its translation is CASSLGGGANYEQFF.

This clonotype was counted ten times or more. The chain couples TRBV20-1 to TRBJ2-1, with TRBD2 matching over 16 bases. The V and J ends lost 6 bases and 3 bases, in that order; junction bases with no gene match: 11. This CDR3 comprises 18 residues. Germline assignment: CDR1 DFQATT and CDR2 SNEGSKA (reference sequence). CDR3 sequence: CSAPTGTSGRASYNEQFF. In DNA form, the CDR3 reads TGCAGTGCGCCGACCGGGACTAGCGGGAGGGCCAGCTACAATGAGCAGTTCTTC.

This clonotype has a count of ten or more. The chain joins TRBV6-1 to TRBJ1-6; D call uncertain. Germline CDR1 MNHNS, CDR2 SASEGT. V was shortened by 6 bases and J by 8 bases, with 11 bases between the two germline ends. This CDR3 has 13 residues. CDR3 nucleotide sequence: TGTGCCAGCAGCGGAACGCGGGATTCACCCCTCCACTTT. Amino acid sequence: CASSGTRDSPLHF.

This clonotype appeared many times. The V and J genes are TRBV5-1 and TRBJ2-3; 7 bases line up with TRBD1. J gave up 4 bases and V 5 bases, and 1 base lay outside the gene matches. The CDR3 length is 12 residues. Germline V gene sequence: CDR1 SGHRS, CDR2 YFSETQ. CDR3 sequence (DNA): TGCGCCAGCAGGACAGGGCCAGATACGCAGTATTTT. Encoded protein: CASRTGPDTQYF.

This clonotype was found many times. An end of the junction differs from the germline gene, which may be a read error. The chain uses TRBV5-1 and TRBJ2-1; 7 bases map to TRBD1. Germline loops: CDR1 SGHRS, CDR2 YFSETQ. The CDR3 sequence is 11 residues long. The chain's CDR3 is CASSYPGQYEF. As DNA, the CDR3 is TGCGCCAGCAGCTACCCGGGACAGTATGAATTC.

This clonotype has ten or more counts. The chain uses TRBV7-2 and TRBJ1-1; no reliable D call. This CDR3 is built from 15 residues. V lost 5 bases and J lost 0, with 13 bases in between. Germline V gives CDR1 SGHTA, CDR2 FQGNSA. The CDR3 reads CASSPRTGMNTEAFF. CDR3 bases: TGTGCCAGCAGCCCCCGGACGGGAATGAACACTGAAGCTTTCTTT.